The 22 T cell receptor beta chains presented below share a single source sample, sequenced in a study of human T cells and chemical hapten exposure. Time point reported: pre-sensitization, week 0. Treatment in this sample: therapeutic diphenylcyclopropenone sensitization with weekly scalp DPC. A single record per CDR3 protein comes from TCRdb applying MiXCR to the RACE reads. The table has 85,000 to 90,000 distinct CDR3 sequences, 8% to 10% seen once. Sequenced here: whole blood, sampled in connection with sensitization to the hapten diphenylcyclopropenone (DPC). All receptors come from a woman aged 40-49 years with alopecia areata. Some clones in this sample may be carry-over from other donors' samples.

This clonotype was recorded a few times. This chain links TRBV5-5 with TRBJ2-3, with D maybe TRBD2 (6 bases). The V gene lost 3 bases and the J gene lost 3 bases, with 8 bases spanning the gap. Per the germline V gene, CDR1 is SGHKS and CDR2 is YYEKEE (reference sequence). CDR3 length: 13 residues. CDR3 region: CASSYAGTDTQYF. For the CDR3, the DNA is TGTGCCAGCAGCTATGCGGGAACAGATACGCAGTATTTT.

In the case of this clonotype: Being one base from a much bigger clone, this may be a read error. This rearrangement joins TRBV4-1 to TRBJ2-2; 12 positions match TRBD2. This CDR3 comprises 19 residues. Per germline, CDR1 MGHRA and CDR2 YSYEKL. J gave up 9 bases and V 4 bases, and 18 bases lay outside the gene matches. As DNA, the CDR3 is TGCGCCAGCAGCCCATCTCGGGCTAGCGGGGGGGCTCGAGCCCGGGAGCTGTTTTTT. Its translation: CASSPSRASGGARARELFF.

This clonotype was observed many times. DNA for the CDR3: TGTGCCAGCAAAAACACTGGGAAAGAGACCCAGTACTTC. Residues: CASKNTGKETQYF. The V and J genes are TRBV2 and TRBJ2-5, with D hard to call. This CDR3 is 13 amino acids long. The germline CDR1 and CDR2 sequences are SNHLY and FYNNEI. Trimming took 7 bases from V and 3 from J, leaving 12 bases between them.

This chain joins TRBV6-2 or TRBV6-3 and TRBJ2-7, with 11 bases matching TRBD2. The germline CDR1 and CDR2 sequences are MNHEY and SVGEGT. The CDR3 is 14 amino acids. V dropped 5 bases and J dropped 5; count of bases not matched to a gene: 5. CDR3 loop: CASSPSGGIHEQYF. In nucleotides, the CDR3 is TGTGCCAGCAGTCCTAGCGGGGGGATCCACGAGCAGTACTTC.

This clonotype was counted a few times. The chain links TRBV11-1 to TRBJ2-3, with D hard to call. Looked up from germline, CDR1 is SGHAT and CDR2 is FQDESV (reference sequence). This CDR3 is built from 15 residues. The V gene lost 4 bases and the J gene lost 1 base, with 12 bases spanning the gap. CDR3: CASSSPLIGTDTQYF. DNA of the CDR3: TGTGCCAGCAGCTCCCCGTTAATAGGCACAGATACGCAGTATTTT.

This clonotype was seen only a few times. This rearrangement joins TRBV6-2 or TRBV6-3 to TRBJ2-1; 9 bases are a match to TRBD1. V trimming: 0 bases; J trimming: 9 bases; junction bases outside the gene matches: 6. The germline gives CDR1 MNHEY, CDR2 SVGEGT. CDR3 length equals 15 residues. The CDR3 is CASSYSGTGWTEQFF. The CDR3, as DNA: TGTGCCAGCAGTTACTCAGGGACAGGGTGGACTGAGCAGTTCTTC.

This clonotype was counted many times. This chain's CDR3 is CASSLGAGGFYEQYF. CDR3 DNA sequence: TGTGCCAGCAGTTTAGGAGCGGGGGGCTTCTACGAGCAGTACTTC. The chain recombines TRBV12-3 or TRBV12-4 with TRBJ2-7; 9 bases map to TRBD2. J was trimmed by 3 bases and V by 1 base; bases with no gene match: 4. The CDR3 consists of 15 residues.

This clonotype was counted many times. The J gene is TRBJ2-7, the V gene TRBV29-1; D gene ambiguous. CDR3 length equals 8 residues. Germline V gene sequence: CDR1 SQVTM, CDR2 ANQGSEA. The V and J ends lost 8 bases and 12 bases respectively, with 11 bases between them. The CDR3 loop is CSLSSRYF. DNA for the CDR3: TGCAGCCTAAGCTCTAGGTACTTC.

This clonotype has ten or more counts. The V call is TRBV28, the J call TRBJ2-1; D assignment may be TRBD1 or TRBD2 (5 bases each). The ends were cut back, 6 bases at V and 6 bases at J, with 9 bases in the middle. The CDR3 contains 12 residues. The germline V gene encodes CDR1 MDHEN and CDR2 SYDVKM. CDR3 sequence reads: CASRRDVNEQFF. CDR3 in DNA: TGTGCCAGCAGACGGGACGTCAATGAGCAGTTCTTC.

The J gene is TRBJ1-2, the V gene TRBV4-1, with TRBD1 as a possible D gene (5 bases). The germline V gene encodes CDR1 MGHRA and CDR2 YSYEKL. The V end lost 1 base, the J end lost 4 bases, and 10 bases lay between the germline ends. The CDR3 consists of 14 residues. The CDR3 nucleotides are TGCGCCAGCAGCCAAGTAGGGGCCTCCTATGGCTACACCTTC. This sequence encodes CASSQVGASYGYTF.

The V gene is TRBV27, the J gene TRBJ1-5; D is unresolved. Germline V lookup: CDR1 MNHEY, CDR2 SMNVEV (reference sequence). The CDR3 covers 12 residues. V shed 3 bases and J shed 4 bases, with 4 bases lying between them. In DNA form, the CDR3 reads TGTGCCAGCAGTTTCCATAATCAGCCCCAGCATTTT. Encoded protein: CASSFHNQPQHF.

The chain recombines TRBV29-1 with TRBJ2-7; TRBD1 matches at 7 bases. This CDR3 region has 13 residues. The V gene's germline CDR1 is SQVTM and CDR2 ANQGSEA. V shed 4 bases, J shed 3 bases, and the junction held 6 bases outside the gene matches. The CDR3 coding sequence is TGCAGCGTTGCGGGGACAGAAGACTACGAGCAGTACTTC. Encoded protein: CSVAGTEDYEQYF.

At least ten counts were recorded for this clonotype. The V gene is TRBV30, the J gene TRBJ2-1, with 10 nucleotides matching TRBD2. The CDR3 has 14 residues. Germline V gives CDR1 GTSNPN, CDR2 SVGIG (reference sequence). With V trimmed by 2 bases and J by 8 bases, 6 bases remained unmatched. CDR3: CAWSSSGGADEQFF. Written as DNA, the CDR3 is TGTGCCTGGAGTTCGAGCGGGGGGGCGGATGAGCAGTTCTTC.

This clonotype was detected ten times or more. The chain is built from TRBV18 and TRBJ1-2, with 8 bases matching TRBD1. The CDR3 covers 13 residues. Germline lookup yields CDR1 KGHSH and CDR2 LQKENI. The V gene end was trimmed by 5 bases and the J gene end by 5 bases; junction bases not matched to a gene: 4. The CDR3 bases are TGTGCCAGCTCAGAGGACAGGGAGTATGGCTACACCTTC. This sequence encodes CASSEDREYGYTF.

This clonotype was counted at least ten times. V gene TRBV11-2 combines with J gene TRBJ2-7, with a weak D call TRBD2 (7 bases). Trimming stripped 1 base from V and 7 bases from J, with 14 bases between. CDR1 and CDR2 (germline): SGHAT, FQNNGV. The CDR3 sequence is 14 residues long. The CDR3 here is CASSLVGGPGEQYF. CDR3 DNA sequence: TGTGCCAGCAGCTTAGTGGGGGGGCCGGGAGAGCAGTACTTC. The variable domain in full, completed from reference TRBV11-2 and TRBJ2-7, reads EAGVAQSPRYKIIEKRQSVAFWCNPISGHATLYWYQQILGQGPKLLIQFQNNGVVDDSQLPKDRFSAERLKGVDSTLKIQPAKLEDSAVYLCASSLVGGPGEQYFGPGTRLTVT.

This clonotype was detected a few times. CDR3 loop: CASHSGGDKNIQYF. CDR3 nucleotides: TGTGCCAGCCATTCCGGGGGGGACAAAAACATTCAGTACTTC. V and J are TRBV28 and TRBJ2-4, with 8 bases lining up with TRBD2. The trim removed 8 bases at V and 3 bases at J, leaving 6 bases unmatched. This CDR3 has 14 amino acids. Germline loops: CDR1 MDHEN, CDR2 SYDVKM.

The chain recombines TRBV15 with TRBJ1-1; TRBD1 might be the D (5 bases). The V gene's germline CDR1 is LNHNV and CDR2 YYDKDF (reference sequence). V was clipped by 3 bases and J by 6 bases, with 17 bases between them. The CDR3 consists of 15 residues. The CDR3: CATSSPSGGGAEAFF. The CDR3 coding sequence is TGTGCCACCAGCAGCCCTTCGGGTGGGGGGGCTGAAGCTTTCTTT.

This clonotype was found many times. The gene calls are TRBV11-2 and TRBJ2-3, with 7 bases that match TRBD2. The J segment lost 2 bases and the V segment lost 1 base, leaving 6 bases of the junction unmatched. Germline assignment: CDR1 SGHAT and CDR2 FQNNGV. The CDR3 extends over 16 amino acids. CDR3 protein: CASSLVRGVITDTQYF. The CDR3 bases are TGTGCCAGCAGCTTAGTCCGGGGGGTGATCACAGATACGCAGTATTTT.

The V call is TRBV19, the J call TRBJ1-4, with D perhaps TRBD1 (6 bases). Germline CDR1 and CDR2: LNHDA and SQIVND (reference sequence). V dropped 4 bases and J dropped 1 base, with 10 bases sitting between them. CDR3 length: 15 amino acids. The CDR3 region has the DNA TGTGCCAGTAGTACGATCAGGGGAACTAATGAAAAACTGTTTTTT. This translates into CASSTIRGTNEKLFF.

In this sample, this clonotype turned up a few times. This sequence joins TRBV7-8 and TRBJ2-5, with 7 positions matching TRBD2. Trimming removed 3 bases from V and 5 bases from J; junction bases left unmatched: 6. CDR1 and CDR2 (germline): SGHVS, FQNEAQ. The CDR3 runs 14 residues. In nucleotides, the CDR3 is TGTGCCAGCAGCTTGGGACTATCAGGGGAGACCCAGTACTTC. Its protein is CASSLGLSGETQYF.

The sample holds a few counts of this clonotype. V is TRBV10-3 and J is TRBJ2-3; unclear D gene. The CDR3 spans 12 residues. The germline V and J ends were trimmed by 10 bases and 0 bases, with 8 bases remaining between them. Looked up from germline, CDR1 is ENHRY and CDR2 is SYGVKD. CDR3 loop: CATGSSTDTQYF. The CDR3, as DNA: TGTGCCACCGGGTCTAGCACAGATACGCAGTATTTT.

The V and J genes are TRBV20-1 and TRBJ1-6; the D is unclear. This CDR3 is 15 amino acids long. V was clipped by 6 bases and J by 7 bases, with 19 bases between them. CDR1 and CDR2 (germline): DFQATT, SNEGSKA (reference sequence). CDR3 residues: CSALTVGWGNSPLHF. In nucleotides, the CDR3 is TGCAGTGCGCTTACAGTGGGGTGGGGAAATTCACCCCTCCACTTT.